This entry describes one TCR beta chain. The antigen remains unidentified. These newly diagnosed stage II-IVA oral cavity squamous cell carcinoma patients had no prior systemic or radiation treatment. These data originate in a study of neoadjuvant anti-PD-1 for oral cavity cancer. Study conclusions and caveats: TCR analyses covered only three patients per response group. Non-responders to neoadjuvant nivolumab had significantly more clonal PBMC T cells than responders. Higher pretreatment Treg/Th17 ratios tracked higher pretreatment blood clonality.

The V segment lost 7 bases and the J segment 4 bases; nucleotides outside the gene matches: 8. The CDR3 is made up of 14 amino acids. Germline CDR1 reads SGHVS; CDR2 reads FNYEAQ. Clones were read by immunoSEQ multiplex PCR, and TCRdb kept only the in-frame ones, dropping some. The sample has about 16,000 clones; 65% are singletons. The receptor comes from a person between 40 and 85 years old with oral cavity squamous cell carcinoma. The chain employs TRBV7-6 and TRBJ2-3; 7 bases are a match to TRBD2. Sample: PBMCs, taken before nivolumab (anti-PD-1) treatment. The CDR3 DNA reads TGTGCCAGCACCGCGGGAGACTGGGCAGATACGCAGTATTTT. Its protein is CASTAGDWADTQYF.